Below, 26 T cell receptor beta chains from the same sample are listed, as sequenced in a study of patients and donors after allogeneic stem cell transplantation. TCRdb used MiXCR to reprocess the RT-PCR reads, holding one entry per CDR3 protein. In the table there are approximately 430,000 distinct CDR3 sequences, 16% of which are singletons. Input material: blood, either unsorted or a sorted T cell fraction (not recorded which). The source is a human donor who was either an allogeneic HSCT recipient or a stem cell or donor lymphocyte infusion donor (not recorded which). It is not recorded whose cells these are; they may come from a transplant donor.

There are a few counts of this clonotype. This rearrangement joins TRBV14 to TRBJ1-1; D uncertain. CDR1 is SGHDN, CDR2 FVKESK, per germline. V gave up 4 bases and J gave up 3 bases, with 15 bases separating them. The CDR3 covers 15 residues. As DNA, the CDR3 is TGTGCCAGCAGCCTTCTTACGGGGTTGCACACTGAAGCTTTCTTT. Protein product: CASSLLTGLHTEAFF.

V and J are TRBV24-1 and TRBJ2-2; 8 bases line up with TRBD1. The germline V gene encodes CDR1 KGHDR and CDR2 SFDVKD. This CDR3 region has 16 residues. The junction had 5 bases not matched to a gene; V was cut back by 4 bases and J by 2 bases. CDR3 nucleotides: TGTGCCACCAGTGAGCGGGACAGGCCAAACACCGGGGAGCTGTTTTTT. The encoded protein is CATSERDRPNTGELFF.

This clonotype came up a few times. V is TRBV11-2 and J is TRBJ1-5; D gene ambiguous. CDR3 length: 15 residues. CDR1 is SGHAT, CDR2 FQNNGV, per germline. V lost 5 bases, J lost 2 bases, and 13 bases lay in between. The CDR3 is CASSPQAGGNQPQHF. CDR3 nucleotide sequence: TGTGCCAGCAGCCCCCAGGCGGGAGGCAATCAGCCCCAGCATTTT.

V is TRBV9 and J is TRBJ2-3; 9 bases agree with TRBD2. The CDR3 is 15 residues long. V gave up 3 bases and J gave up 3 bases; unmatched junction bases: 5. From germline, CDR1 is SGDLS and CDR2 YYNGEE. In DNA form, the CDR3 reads TGTGCCAGCAGCGGTAGCGGGAGAATTACAGATACGCAGTATTTT. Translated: CASSGSGRITDTQYF.

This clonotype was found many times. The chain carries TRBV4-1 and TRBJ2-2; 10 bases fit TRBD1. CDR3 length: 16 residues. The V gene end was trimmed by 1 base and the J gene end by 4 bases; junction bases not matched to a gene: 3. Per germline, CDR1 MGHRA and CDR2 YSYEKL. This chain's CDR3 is CASSQVRTGGTGELFF. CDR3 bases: TGCGCCAGCAGCCAAGTACGGACAGGGGGCACCGGGGAGCTGTTTTTT.

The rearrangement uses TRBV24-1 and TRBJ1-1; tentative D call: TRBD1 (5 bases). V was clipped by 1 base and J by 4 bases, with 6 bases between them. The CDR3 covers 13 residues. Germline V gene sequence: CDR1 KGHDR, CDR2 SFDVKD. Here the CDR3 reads CATSDFGGTEAFF. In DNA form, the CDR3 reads TGTGCCACCAGTGATTTTGGGGGCACTGAAGCTTTCTTT.

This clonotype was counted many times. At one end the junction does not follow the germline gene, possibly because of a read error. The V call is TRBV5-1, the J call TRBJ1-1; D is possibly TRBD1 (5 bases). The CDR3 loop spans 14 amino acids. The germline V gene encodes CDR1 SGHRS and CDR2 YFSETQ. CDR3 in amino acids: CASSLEGMNTEAFF. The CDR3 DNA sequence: TGTGCCAGCAGTTTGGAGGGGATGAACACTGAAGCTTTCTTT.

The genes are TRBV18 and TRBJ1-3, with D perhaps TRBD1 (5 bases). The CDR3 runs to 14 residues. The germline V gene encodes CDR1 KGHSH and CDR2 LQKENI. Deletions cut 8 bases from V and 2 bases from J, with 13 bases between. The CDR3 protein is CASAGTTTGNTIYF. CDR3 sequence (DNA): TGTGCCAGCGCCGGGACGACCACTGGAAACACCATATATTTT.

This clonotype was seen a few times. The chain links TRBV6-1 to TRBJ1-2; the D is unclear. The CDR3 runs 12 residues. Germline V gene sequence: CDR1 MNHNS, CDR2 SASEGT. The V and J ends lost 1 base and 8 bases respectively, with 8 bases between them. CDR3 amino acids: CASSEGILGYTF. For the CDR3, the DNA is TGTGCCAGCAGTGAAGGCATACTAGGCTACACCTTC.

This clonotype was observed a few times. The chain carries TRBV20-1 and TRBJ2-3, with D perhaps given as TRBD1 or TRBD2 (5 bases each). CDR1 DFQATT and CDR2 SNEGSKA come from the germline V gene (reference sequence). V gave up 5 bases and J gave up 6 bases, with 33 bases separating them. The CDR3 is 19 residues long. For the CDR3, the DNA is TGCAGTGCTTCCCTATACAAATCCTCGTCCAACGGGGCTAGGGATACGCAGTATTTT. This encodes CSASLYKSSSNGARDTQYF.

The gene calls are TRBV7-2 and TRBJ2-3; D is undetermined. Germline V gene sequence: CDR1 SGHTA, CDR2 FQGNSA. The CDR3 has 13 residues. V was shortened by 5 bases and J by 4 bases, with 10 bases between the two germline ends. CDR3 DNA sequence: TGTGCCAGCAGCCTCACCCCCCCAGATACGCAGTATTTT. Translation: CASSLTPPDTQYF.

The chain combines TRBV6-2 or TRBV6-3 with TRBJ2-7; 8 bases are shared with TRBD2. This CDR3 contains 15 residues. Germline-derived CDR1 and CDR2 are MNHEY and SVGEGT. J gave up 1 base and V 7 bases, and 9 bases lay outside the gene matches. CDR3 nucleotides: TGTGCCAGCAATGATGGCAGCGGGAGATCCTACGAGCAGTACTTC. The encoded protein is CASNDGSGRSYEQYF.

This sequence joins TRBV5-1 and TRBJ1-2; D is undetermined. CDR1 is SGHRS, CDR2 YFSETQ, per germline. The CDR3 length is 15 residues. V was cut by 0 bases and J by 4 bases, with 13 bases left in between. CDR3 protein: CASSLGLDLAYGYTF. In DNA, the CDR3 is TGCGCCAGCAGCTTGGGGTTAGACCTCGCCTATGGCTACACCTTC. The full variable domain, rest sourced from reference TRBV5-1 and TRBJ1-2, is KAGVTQTPRYLIKTRGQQVTLSCSPISGHRSVSWYQQTPGQGLQFLFEYFSETQRNKGNFPGRFSGRQFSNSRSEMNVSTLELGDSALYLCASSLGLDLAYGYTFGSGTRLTVV.

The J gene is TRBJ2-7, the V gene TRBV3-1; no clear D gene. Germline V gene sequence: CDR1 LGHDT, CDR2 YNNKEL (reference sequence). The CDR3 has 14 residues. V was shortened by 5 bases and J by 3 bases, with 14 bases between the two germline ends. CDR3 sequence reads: CASSNSPPVYEQYF. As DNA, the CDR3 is TGTGCCAGCAGCAACAGTCCCCCGGTCTACGAGCAGTACTTC.

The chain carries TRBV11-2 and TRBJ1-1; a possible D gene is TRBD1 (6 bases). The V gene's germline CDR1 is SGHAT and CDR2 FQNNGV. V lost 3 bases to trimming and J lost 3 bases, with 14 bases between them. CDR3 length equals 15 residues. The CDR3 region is CASSFLQGKDTEAFF. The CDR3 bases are TGTGCCAGCAGCTTTCTCCAGGGGAAGGACACTGAAGCTTTCTTT.

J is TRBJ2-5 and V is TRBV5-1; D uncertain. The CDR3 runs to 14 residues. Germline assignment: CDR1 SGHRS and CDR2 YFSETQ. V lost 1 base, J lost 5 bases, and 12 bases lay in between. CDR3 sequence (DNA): TGCGCCAGCAGCTTGAATACGGGCCGGGAGACCCAGTACTTC. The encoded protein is CASSLNTGRETQYF.

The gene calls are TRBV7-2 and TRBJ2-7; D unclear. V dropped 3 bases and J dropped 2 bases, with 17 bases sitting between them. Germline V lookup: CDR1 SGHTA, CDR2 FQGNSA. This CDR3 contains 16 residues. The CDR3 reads CASSFTTGLGTYEQYF. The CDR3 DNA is TGTGCCAGCAGCTTTACCACTGGGCTAGGAACCTACGAGCAGTACTTC. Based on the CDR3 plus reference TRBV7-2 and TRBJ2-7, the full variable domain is GAGVSQSPSNKVTEKGKDVELRCDPISGHTALYWYRQSLGQGLEFLIYFQGNSAPDKSGLPSDRFSAERTGGSVSTLTIQRTQQEDSAVYLCASSFTTGLGTYEQYFGPGTRLTVT.

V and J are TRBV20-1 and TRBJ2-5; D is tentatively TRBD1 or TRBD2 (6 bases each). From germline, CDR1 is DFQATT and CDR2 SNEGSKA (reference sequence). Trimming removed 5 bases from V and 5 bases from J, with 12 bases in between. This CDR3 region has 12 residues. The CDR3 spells CSAHGGAETQYF. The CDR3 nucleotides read TGCAGTGCTCACGGGGGCGCGGAGACCCAGTACTTC.

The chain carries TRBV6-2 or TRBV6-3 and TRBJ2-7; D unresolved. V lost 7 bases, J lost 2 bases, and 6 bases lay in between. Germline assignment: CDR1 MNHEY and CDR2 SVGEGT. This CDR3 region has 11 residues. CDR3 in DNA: TGTGCCAGCACGAAGGCCTACGAGCAGTACTTC. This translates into CASTKAYEQYF.

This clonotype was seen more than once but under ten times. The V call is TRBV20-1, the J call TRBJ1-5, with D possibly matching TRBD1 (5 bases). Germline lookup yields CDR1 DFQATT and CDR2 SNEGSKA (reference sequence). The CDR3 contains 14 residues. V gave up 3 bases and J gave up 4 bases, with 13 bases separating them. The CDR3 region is CSARRGGRNQPQHF. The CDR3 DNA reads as TGCAGTGCTAGGCGGGGGGGAAGAAATCAGCCCCAGCATTTT.

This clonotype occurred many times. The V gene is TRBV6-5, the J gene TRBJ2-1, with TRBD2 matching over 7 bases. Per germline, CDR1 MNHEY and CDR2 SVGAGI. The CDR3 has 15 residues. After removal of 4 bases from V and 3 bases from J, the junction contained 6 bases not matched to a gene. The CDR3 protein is CASSSFLAGYNEQFF. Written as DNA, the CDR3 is TGTGCCAGCAGTTCCTTCTTAGCGGGCTACAATGAGCAGTTCTTC.

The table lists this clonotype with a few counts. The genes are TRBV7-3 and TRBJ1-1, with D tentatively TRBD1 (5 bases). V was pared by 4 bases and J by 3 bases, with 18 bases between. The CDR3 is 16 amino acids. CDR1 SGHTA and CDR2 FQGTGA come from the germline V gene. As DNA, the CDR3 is TGTGCCAGCAGCTCCGGTCCAGGGTGGCGTGACACTGAAGCTTTCTTT. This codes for CASSSGPGWRDTEAFF.

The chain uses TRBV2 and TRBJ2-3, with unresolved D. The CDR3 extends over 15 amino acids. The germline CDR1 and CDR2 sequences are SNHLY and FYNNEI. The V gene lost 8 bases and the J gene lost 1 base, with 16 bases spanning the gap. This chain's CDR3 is CASGVLTVGTDTQYF. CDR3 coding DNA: TGTGCCAGCGGGGTGTTAACGGTCGGCACAGATACGCAGTATTTT.

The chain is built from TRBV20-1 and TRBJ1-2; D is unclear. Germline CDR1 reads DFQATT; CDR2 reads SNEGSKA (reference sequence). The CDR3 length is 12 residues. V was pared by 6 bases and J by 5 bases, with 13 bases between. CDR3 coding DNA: TGCAGTGCGTCCTGGACGGGGTATGGCTACACCTTC. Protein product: CSASWTGYGYTF.

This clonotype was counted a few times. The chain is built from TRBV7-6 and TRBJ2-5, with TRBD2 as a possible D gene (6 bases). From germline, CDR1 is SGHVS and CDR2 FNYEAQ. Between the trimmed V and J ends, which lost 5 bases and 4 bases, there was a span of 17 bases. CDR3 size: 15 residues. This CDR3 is CASSLSSGVPETQYF. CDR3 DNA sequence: TGTGCCAGCAGCCTCTCCTCGGGGGTCCCAGAGACCCAGTACTTC.

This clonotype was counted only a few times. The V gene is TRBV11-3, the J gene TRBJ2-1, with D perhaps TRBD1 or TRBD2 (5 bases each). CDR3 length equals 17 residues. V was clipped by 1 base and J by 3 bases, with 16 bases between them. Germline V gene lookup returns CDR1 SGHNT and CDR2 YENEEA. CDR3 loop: CASSLGGDPPYYNEQFF. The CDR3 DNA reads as TGTGCCAGCAGCTTAGGTGGGGACCCCCCCTACTACAATGAGCAGTTCTTC.